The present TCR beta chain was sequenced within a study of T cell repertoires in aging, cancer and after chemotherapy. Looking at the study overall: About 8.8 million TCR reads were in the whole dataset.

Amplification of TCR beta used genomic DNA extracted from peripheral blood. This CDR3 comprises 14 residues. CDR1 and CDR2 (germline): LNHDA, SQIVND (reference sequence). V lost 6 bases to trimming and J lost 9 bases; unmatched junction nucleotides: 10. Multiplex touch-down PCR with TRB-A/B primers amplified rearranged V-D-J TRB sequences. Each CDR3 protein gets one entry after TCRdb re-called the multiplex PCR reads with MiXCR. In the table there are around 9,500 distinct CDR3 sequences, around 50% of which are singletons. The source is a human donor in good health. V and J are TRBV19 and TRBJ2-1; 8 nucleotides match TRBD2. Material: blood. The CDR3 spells CASSLSGRALEQFF. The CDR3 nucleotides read TGTGCCAGTAGCCTGTCCGGGAGGGCCCTTGAGCAGTTCTTC.